Below, 19 T cell receptor beta chains from the same sample are listed, as sequenced in a study of OX40 agonist ivuxolimab in advanced cancers. Using immunoSEQ multiplex PCR, the repertoire was profiled, and TCRdb retains in-frame clones only, with some absent. The data contain tens of thousands of clones, approximately 86% of them singletons. The sequences come from CD4+ or CD8+ T cells sorted from blood, collected in a trial of the OX40 agonist ivuxolimab. The receptor set was obtained from an adult with an advanced solid tumor such as melanoma, head and neck, liver or kidney cancer.

The chain combines TRBV6-1 with TRBJ2-2; TRBD1 matches at 10 bases. Unmatched junction bases numbered 7, after V lost 6 bases and J lost 6 bases. The germline gives CDR1 MNHNS, CDR2 SASEGT. The CDR3 is 15 amino acids. The DNA for the CDR3 is TGTGCCAGCAGAGGTGGGACAGGGGTGGCCGGGGAGCTGTTTTTT. Translated: CASRGGTGVAGELFF.

The chain employs TRBV19 and TRBJ2-3, with TRBD2 as a possible D gene (5 bases). V shed 3 bases and J shed 6 bases, with 16 bases lying between them. The germline gives CDR1 LNHDA, CDR2 SQIVND (reference sequence). The CDR3 runs to 15 residues. The CDR3 DNA is TGTGCCAGTAGTATTAGAGGAGGCGGGTCGGATACGCAGTATTTT. Translation gives CASSIRGGGSDTQYF.

The chain joins TRBV27 to TRBJ1-5; D may be TRBD1 (5 bases). The CDR3 extends over 17 amino acids. The germline V gene has CDR1 MNHEY and CDR2 SMNVEV (reference sequence). Trimming left V 5 bases short and J 0 bases short, with 17 bases between. The CDR3 is CASSPSGNYYSNQPQHF. In nucleotides, the CDR3 is TGTGCCAGCAGTCCCTCAGGGAACTACTATAGCAATCAGCCCCAGCATTTT.

The J gene is TRBJ1-1, the V gene TRBV4-1; TRBD1 might be the D (5 bases). CDR1 and CDR2 from the germline V gene are MGHRA and YSYEKL. CDR3 length equals 18 residues. V lost 1 base, J lost 4 bases, and 22 bases lay in between. The CDR3 sequence is CASSQGMGRGRLGTEAFF. The CDR3 DNA reads as TGCGCCAGCAGCCAAGGCATGGGTAGGGGCAGGTTGGGCACTGAAGCTTTCTTT.

The chain links TRBV30 to TRBJ1-5, with TRBD1 as a possible D gene (6 bases). V was shortened by 3 bases and J by 7 bases, with 13 bases between the two germline ends. Germline lookup yields CDR1 GTSNPN and CDR2 SVGIG (reference sequence). The CDR3 contains 13 residues. The CDR3 is CAWRGKGGQPQHF. The DNA of the CDR3 is TGTGCCTGGAGGGGAAAGGGGGGGCAGCCCCAGCATTTT.

V usage is TRBV11-2 and J usage is TRBJ2-1; D is perhaps TRBD2 (6 bases). Between the trimmed V and J ends, which lost 5 bases and 3 bases, there was a span of 11 bases. The CDR3 extends over 14 amino acids. From germline, CDR1 is SGHAT and CDR2 FQNNGV. Here the CDR3 reads CASSPGLFYNEQFF. The CDR3 DNA follows: TGTGCCAGCAGCCCGGGACTTTTCTACAATGAGCAGTTCTTC.

The chain links TRBV19 to TRBJ2-1; 13 bases match TRBD2. CDR1 is LNHDA and CDR2 is SQIVND in the germline V gene (reference sequence). The V and J ends lost 5 bases and 8 bases, in that order; junction bases with no gene match: 9. The CDR3 extends over 16 amino acids. CDR3: CASSGLELAGGDEQFF. In DNA form, the CDR3 reads TGTGCCAGTAGTGGGCTAGAACTAGCGGGAGGGGATGAGCAGTTCTTC.

The chain uses TRBV13 and TRBJ2-5; the D is unclear. CDR3 length: 14 residues. Looked up from germline, CDR1 is PRHDT and CDR2 is FYEKMQ (reference sequence). Trimming cost V 2 bases and J 2 bases, with 9 bases left between them. Here the CDR3 DNA reads TGTGCCAGCAGCTTACGACCCGAACAAGAGACCCAGTACTTC. Translated, it gives CASSLRPEQETQYF.

The gene calls are TRBV4-1 and TRBJ1-2; D is uncertain. Germline V gives CDR1 MGHRA, CDR2 YSYEKL. The length of the CDR3 is 15 residues. Trimming removed 4 bases from V and 0 bases from J, with 12 bases in between. The CDR3 DNA is TGCGCCAGCAGCCCTATGTGGCGCACTAACTATGGCTACACCTTC. This codes for CASSPMWRTNYGYTF.

The V gene is TRBV27, the J gene TRBJ2-3; D remains ambiguous. Germline CDR1 reads MNHEY; CDR2 reads SMNVEV (reference sequence). The CDR3 sequence is 13 residues long. V lost 2 bases and J 6 bases, leaving 9 bases between the germline ends. The chain's CDR3 is CASSLGWQDTQYF. Here the CDR3 DNA reads TGTGCCAGCAGTTTAGGTTGGCAGGATACGCAGTATTTT.

A note on this clone: The junction differs from germline at one of its ends, possibly a read error. V gene TRBV2 combines with J gene TRBJ2-3, with D hard to call. This CDR3 is built from 13 residues. CDR1 is SNHLY, CDR2 FYNNEI, per germline. The DNA for the CDR3 is TGTGCCAGCAGCGAAGGGAGCACAGATACGCAGTATTTT. As protein: CASSEGSTDTQYF.

This chain links TRBV19 with TRBJ1-5; 7 bases map to TRBD1. V dropped 5 bases and J dropped 2; count of bases not matched to a gene: 6. The CDR3 runs to 15 residues. The V gene's germline CDR1 is LNHDA and CDR2 SQIVND (reference sequence). As DNA, the CDR3 is TGTGCCAGTAGTCCCCAAGGGACAGGCAATCAGCCCCAGCATTTT. It is translated as CASSPQGTGNQPQHF.

The chain recombines TRBV5-6 with TRBJ1-1; D remains unclear. There are 15 residues in the CDR3. The germline CDR1 and CDR2 sequences are SGHDT and YYEEEE. Trimming took off 2 bases at V and 4 bases at J, with 15 bases between the two ends. CDR3 sequence (DNA): TGTGCCAGCAGCTTAGGTGTACGTGCCCCCACTGAAGCTTTCTTT. Translating it yields CASSLGVRAPTEAFF.

This sequence joins TRBV28 and TRBJ1-2; D call uncertain. The CDR3 sequence is 12 residues long. Germline V gene lookup returns CDR1 MDHEN and CDR2 SYDVKM. V lost 6 bases, J lost 7 bases, and 12 bases lay in between. The CDR3 region is CASRQPVSGYTF. The CDR3 coding sequence is TGTGCCAGCAGGCAGCCCGTTTCTGGCTACACCTTC.

The chain is built from TRBV7-2 and TRBJ2-1; D might be TRBD1 (5 bases). The CDR3 is 12 amino acids. The V end lost 2 bases, the J end lost 8 bases, and 7 bases lay between the germline ends. Germline V gene data show CDR1 as SGHTA and CDR2 as FQGNSA. The CDR3 DNA sequence: TGTGCCAGCAGCTTAAGGGGTTATGAGCAGTTCTTC. Translated: CASSLRGYEQFF.

This clone was seen only once. Here the CDR3 DNA reads TGTGCCAGCATCTCCGGCGGAGGGGGTAACAACGAGCAGTACTTC. Protein sequence: CASISGGGGNNEQYF. V and J are TRBV28 and TRBJ2-7; possibly TRBD1 or TRBD2 for D (6 bases each). V lost 7 bases and J 5 bases, leaving 21 bases between the germline ends. The length of the CDR3 is 15 residues. Germline V lookup: CDR1 MDHEN, CDR2 SYDVKM.

V gene TRBV6-5 combines with J gene TRBJ1-4; D is undetermined. With 6 bases removed from V and 7 bases from J, the gap between germline ends came to 15 bases. Germline CDR1 and CDR2: MNHEY and SVGAGI. The CDR3 runs 14 residues. The CDR3 bases are TGTGCCAGCAGGGAAGATTACCCCACTGAAAAACTGTTTTTT. Amino acid sequence: CASREDYPTEKLFF.

The CDR3 loop is CASRGWANYGYTF. In DNA form, the CDR3 reads TGCGCCAGCAGGGGTTGGGCCAACTATGGCTACACCTTC. V gene TRBV4-1 combines with J gene TRBJ1-2; D unclear. The length of the CDR3 is 13 residues. CDR1 and CDR2 from the germline V gene are MGHRA and YSYEKL. V lost 6 bases and J 2 bases, leaving 10 bases between the germline ends.

This clone came up once. The chain recombines TRBV28 with TRBJ1-2; maybe TRBD1 (6 bases). Germline V gene lookup returns CDR1 MDHEN and CDR2 SYDVKM. V lost 6 bases and J 4 bases, leaving 12 bases between the germline ends. This CDR3 region has 13 residues. The CDR3 loop is CASRDTGLYGYTF. As DNA, the CDR3 is TGTGCCAGCAGGGATACAGGGCTCTATGGCTACACCTTC.